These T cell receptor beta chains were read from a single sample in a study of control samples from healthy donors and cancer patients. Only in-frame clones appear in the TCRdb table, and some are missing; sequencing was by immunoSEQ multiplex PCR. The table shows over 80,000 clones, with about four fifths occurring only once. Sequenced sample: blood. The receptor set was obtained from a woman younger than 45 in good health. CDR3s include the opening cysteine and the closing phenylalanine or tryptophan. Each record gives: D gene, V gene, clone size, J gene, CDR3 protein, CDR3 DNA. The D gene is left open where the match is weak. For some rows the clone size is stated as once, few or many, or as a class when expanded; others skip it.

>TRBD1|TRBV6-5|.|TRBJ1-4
CASSRRDSNEKLFF
TGTGCCAGCAGCCGCCGGGACAGCAATGAAAAACTGTTTTTT
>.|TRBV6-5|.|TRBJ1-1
CASRLQGNTEAFF
TGTGCCAGCAGGCTACAGGGGAACACTGAAGCTTTCTTT
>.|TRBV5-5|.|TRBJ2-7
CASSLWGDHEQYF
TGTGCCAGCAGCTTGTGGGGGGACCACGAGCAGTACTTC
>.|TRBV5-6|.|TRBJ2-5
CASSLGVALGKTQYF
TGTGCCAGCAGCTTGGGAGTGGCCCTGGGGAAGACCCAGTACTTC
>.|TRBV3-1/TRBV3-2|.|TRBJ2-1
CASSRTNNEQFF
TGTGCCAGCAGCCGAACGAACAATGAGCAGTTCTTC
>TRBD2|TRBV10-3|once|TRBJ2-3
CAISEGRGSTDTQYF
TGTGCCATCAGTGAGGGGCGGGGGAGCACAGATACGCAGTATTTT
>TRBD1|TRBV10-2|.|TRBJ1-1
CASRAPALGTGGGEAFF
TGCGCCAGCAGAGCCCCGGCCTTGGGGACAGGGGGCGGTGAAGCTTTCTTT
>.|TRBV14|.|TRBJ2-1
CASSRISSYNEQFF
TGTGCCAGCAGCCGTATTAGTTCCTACAATGAGCAGTTCTTC
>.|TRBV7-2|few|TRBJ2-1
CASSLAAREQFF
TGTGCCAGCAGCTTAGCGGCCCGTGAGCAGTTCTTC
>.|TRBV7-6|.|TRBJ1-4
CASSAFSATNEKLFF
TGTGCCAGCAGCGCGTTCAGCGCAACTAATGAAAAACTGTTTTTT
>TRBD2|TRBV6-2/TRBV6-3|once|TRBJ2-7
CASSYQGLARYEQYF
TGTGCCAGCAGTTACCAGGGACTAGCGCGCTACGAGCAGTACTTC
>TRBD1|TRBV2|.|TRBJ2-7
CASRKDRVSYEQYF
TGTGCCAGCAGGAAGGACAGGGTCTCCTACGAGCAGTACTTC
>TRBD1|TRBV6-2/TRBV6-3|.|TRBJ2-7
CASSQRTGAVF
TGTGCCAGCAGTCAAAGGACAGGGGCTGTCTTC
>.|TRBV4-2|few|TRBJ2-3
CASSQDGAQYF
TGTGCCAGCAGCCAAGATGGGGCGCAGTATTTT
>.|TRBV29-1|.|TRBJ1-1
CSVEAGARMNTEAFF
TGCAGCGTTGAAGCAGGGGCGAGAATGAACACTGAAGCTTTCTTT
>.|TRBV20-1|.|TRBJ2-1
CSASASIGLQGFF
TGCAGTGCTAGTGCCTCAATCGGTCTTCAAGGGTTCTTC
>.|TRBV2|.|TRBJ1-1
CASSRQEMNTEAFF
TGTGCCAGCAGTCGACAGGAGATGAACACTGAAGCTTTCTTT
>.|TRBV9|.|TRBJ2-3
CASSGQRADTQYF
TGTGCCAGCAGCGGGCAGAGGGCAGATACGCAGTATTTT
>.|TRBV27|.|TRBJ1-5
CASSYRGGRNQPQHF
TGTGCCAGCAGTTATCGGGGTGGACGCAATCAGCCCCAGCATTTT
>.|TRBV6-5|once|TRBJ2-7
CASSDTGRVYEQYF
TGTGCCAGCTCCGACACAGGGCGGGTCTACGAGCAGTACTTC
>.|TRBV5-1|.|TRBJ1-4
CASSGGHPNEKLFF
TGCGCCAGCAGCGGGGGACATCCTAATGAAAAACTGTTTTTT
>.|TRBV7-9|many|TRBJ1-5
CASSLDLGYSNQPQHF
TGTGCCAGCAGCTTGGATTTGGGTTATAGCAATCAGCCCCAGCATTTT
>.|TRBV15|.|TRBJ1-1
CATSRTLVFSGHSEAFF
TGTGCCACCAGCAGAACTCTCGTATTTTCCGGGCACTCTGAAGCTTTCTTT
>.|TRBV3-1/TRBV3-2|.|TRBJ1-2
CASRPRRTASYGYTF
TGTGCCAGCAGGCCTCGTAGGACAGCTTCCTATGGCTACACCTTC
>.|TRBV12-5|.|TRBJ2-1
CASGPSGTSVQFF
TGTGCTAGTGGTCCATCCGGGACGTCGGTTCAGTTCTTC
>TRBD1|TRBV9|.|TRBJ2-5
CASSVGTGVRETQYF
TGTGCCAGCAGCGTCGGGACAGGGGTGCGGGAGACCCAGTACTTC
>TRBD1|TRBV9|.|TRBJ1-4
CASALGTGSEKLFF
TGTGCCAGCGCCCTCGGGACAGGGAGTGAAAAACTGTTTTTT
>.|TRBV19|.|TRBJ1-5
CASSVGSNQPQHF
TGTGCCAGTAGCGTTGGAAGCAATCAGCCCCAGCATTTT
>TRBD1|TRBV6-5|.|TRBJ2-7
CASSYGTGVYEQYF
TGTGCCAGCAGTTACGGGACAGGGGTGTACGAGCAGTACTTC